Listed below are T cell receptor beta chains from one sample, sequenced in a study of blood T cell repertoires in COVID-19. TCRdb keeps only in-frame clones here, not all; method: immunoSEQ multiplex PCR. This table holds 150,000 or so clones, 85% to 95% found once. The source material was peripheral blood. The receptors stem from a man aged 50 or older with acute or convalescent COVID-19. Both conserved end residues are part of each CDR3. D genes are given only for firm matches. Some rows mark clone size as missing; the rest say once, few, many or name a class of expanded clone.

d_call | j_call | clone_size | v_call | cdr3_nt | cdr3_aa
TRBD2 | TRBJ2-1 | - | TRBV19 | TGTGCCAGTAGTATAACCGGGGGGGCACGTGGCAATGAGCAGTTCTTC | CASSITGGARGNEQFF
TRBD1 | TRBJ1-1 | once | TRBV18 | TGTGCCAGCTCACCAAGGGACAGCATGAACACTGAAGCTTTCTTT | CASSPRDSMNTEAFF
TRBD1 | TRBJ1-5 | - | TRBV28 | TGTGCCAGCAGTCATACCGTCGGGACAGGGGTGAGTCAGCCCCAGCATTTT | CASSHTVGTGVSQPQHF
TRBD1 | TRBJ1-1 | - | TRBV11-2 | TGTGCCAGCAGCTCCGGGACAGGGGCTGAAGCTTTCTTT | CASSSGTGAEAFF
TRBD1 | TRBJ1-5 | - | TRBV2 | TGTGCCAGCAGCAAGGGACAGGGGCCATTTCTCCAGCATTTT | CASSKGQGPFLQHF
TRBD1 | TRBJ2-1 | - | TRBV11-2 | TGTGCCAGCAGCTTAGAAAGGACAGGGCTCTACAATGAGCAGTTCTTC | CASSLERTGLYNEQFF
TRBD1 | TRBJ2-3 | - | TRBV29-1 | TGCAGCGTTTCTTGGACAGGGGGCGCAGATACGCAGTATTTT | CSVSWTGGADTQYF
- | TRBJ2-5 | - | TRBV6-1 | TGTGCCGTGGGGAGAGCTTCGCAAGAGACCCAGTACTTC | CAVGRASQETQYF
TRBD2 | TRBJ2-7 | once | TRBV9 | TGTGCCAGCAGCTCCCTAGGGACTAGCGCCTCCTACGAGCAGTACTTC | CASSSLGTSASYEQYF
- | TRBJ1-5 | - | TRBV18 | TGTGCCAGCTCATTAGGACAGACGCAGCCCCAGCATTTT | CASSLGQTQPQHF
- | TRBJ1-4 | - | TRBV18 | TGTGCCAGCTCACGGGTCGACGGGGAAAAACTGTTTTTT | CASSRVDGEKLFF
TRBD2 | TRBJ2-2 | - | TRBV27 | TGTGCCAGCAGTTTACGGGGGTCAGCGGGGCTAGGCGGGGAGCTGTTTTTT | CASSLRGSAGLGGELFF
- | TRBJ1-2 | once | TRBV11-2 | TGTGCCAGCAGCTTAGATCCCCGGACACCTATTGGCTACACCTTC | CASSLDPRTPIGYTF
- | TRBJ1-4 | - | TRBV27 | TGTGCCAGCAGTCTCAGGTCCGGGGATGAAAAACTGTTTTTT | CASSLRSGDEKLFF
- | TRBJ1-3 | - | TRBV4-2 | TGTGCCAGCAGCCAACTTTCGGGGGGCCCCGGAAACACCATATATTTT | CASSQLSGGPGNTIYF
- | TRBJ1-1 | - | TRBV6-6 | TGTGCCAGCAGGCGGGGGGAAGGGAGGGCGAACACTGAAGCTTTCTTT | CASRRGEGRANTEAFF
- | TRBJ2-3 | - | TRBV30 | TGTGCCTGTTCTGGCGGGGCCACAGATACGCAGTATTTT | CACSGGATDTQYF